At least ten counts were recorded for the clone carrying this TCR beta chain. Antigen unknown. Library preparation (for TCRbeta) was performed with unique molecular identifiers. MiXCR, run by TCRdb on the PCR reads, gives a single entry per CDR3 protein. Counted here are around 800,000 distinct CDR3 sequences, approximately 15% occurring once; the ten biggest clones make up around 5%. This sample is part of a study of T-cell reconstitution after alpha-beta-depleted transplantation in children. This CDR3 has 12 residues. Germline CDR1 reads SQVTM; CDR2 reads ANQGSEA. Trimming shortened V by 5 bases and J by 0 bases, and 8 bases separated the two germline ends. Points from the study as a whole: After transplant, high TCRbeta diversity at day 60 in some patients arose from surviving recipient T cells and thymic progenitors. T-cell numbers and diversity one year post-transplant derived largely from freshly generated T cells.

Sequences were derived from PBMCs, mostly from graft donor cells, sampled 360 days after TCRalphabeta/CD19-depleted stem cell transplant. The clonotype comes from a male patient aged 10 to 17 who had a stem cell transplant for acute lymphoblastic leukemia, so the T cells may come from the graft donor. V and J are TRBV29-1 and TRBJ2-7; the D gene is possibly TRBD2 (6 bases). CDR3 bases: TGCAGCGTTTGGCGGGGCTCCTACGAGCAGTACTTC. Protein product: CSVWRGSYEQYF.